Listed here is a single TCR beta chain. Its antigen is unknown. The PCR had 60 Vbeta and 13 Jbeta primers. The repertoire was sequenced with immunoSEQ multiplex PCR; TCRdb's copy has only in-frame clones and lacks some. The sample carries around 190,000 clones, 70% to 75% recorded once. This record belongs to a study of cytomegalovirus exposure and HLA in healthy donors. General study findings and limits: Based on reports, TCR beta sequences accurately predicted HLA-A and HLA-B alleles for most subjects. A list of 164 TCR beta chains associated with cytomegalovirus was given.

The sample comprised PBMCs. This clonotype was sampled from a young man in good health and CMV-seropositive.

CDR3 sequence: CASRGSGGLGETQYF. DNA of the CDR3: TGTGCCAGCAGAGGTAGCGGGGGCTTGGGGGAGACCCAGTACTTC. The chain employs TRBV6-1 and TRBJ2-5; 9 nucleotides align to TRBD2. The CDR3 runs to 15 residues. The V gene end was trimmed by 6 bases and the J gene end by 5 bases; junction bases not matched to a gene: 10. CDR1 is MNHNS and CDR2 is SASEGT in the germline V gene.